A single sample gave rise to the 29 T cell receptor beta chains below, sequenced in a study of beta chain features in type 1 diabetes. Expressed TCRB transcripts were sequenced because the entire RNA isolate underwent reverse transcription. TCRdb's table, derived via immunoSEQ multiplex PCR, lists solely in-frame clones and lacks some. The sample lists 300,000 to 450,000 clones; around a fifth were seen once. Sequenced input: naive CD4+ T cells from blood. All receptors come from a woman aged 18-29 years in good health.

The sample holds a few counts of this clone. The rearrangement joins TRBV30 to TRBJ2-7, with D maybe TRBD1 (5 bases). Germline V gene sequence: CDR1 GTSNPN, CDR2 SVGIG (reference sequence). V lost 2 bases and J lost 2, with 10 bases in between. The CDR3 spans 13 residues. CDR3 region: CAWSTGATYEQYF. The DNA for the CDR3 is TGTGCCTGGAGTACTGGGGCCACCTACGAGCAGTACTTC.

The chain's CDR3 is CASSRPGNEQFF. CDR3 DNA: TGCGCCAGCAGCCGACCAGGGAACGAGCAGTTCTTC. The chain links TRBV4-1 to TRBJ2-1, with D perhaps TRBD1 (5 bases). V was trimmed by 4 bases and J by 10 bases, leaving 11 bases between them. The CDR3 has 12 residues. Germline V gene sequence: CDR1 MGHRA, CDR2 YSYEKL.

The chain uses TRBV7-9 and TRBJ2-1; 9 nucleotides line up with TRBD1. Trimming at V came to 4 bases and at J to 13 bases, leaving 2 bases not matched to a gene. CDR3 length: 11 residues. CDR1 is SEHNR, CDR2 FQNEAQ, per germline (reference sequence). The CDR3 DNA sequence: TGTGCCAGCAGCTCGGGACAGGGCCAGTTCTTC. The encoded protein is CASSSGQGQFF.

This clone has only a few counts. This CDR3 is also generated by other DNA sequences in the sample. V gene TRBV7-2 combines with J gene TRBJ1-5, with 10 bases matching TRBD1. The germline CDR1 and CDR2 sequences are SGHTA and FQGNSA. The CDR3 runs to 15 residues. V lost 1 base, J lost 4 bases, and 1 base stayed unmatched. CDR3 DNA sequence: TGTGCCAGCAGCTTAGGGACAGGGGGTAATCAGCCCCAGCATTTT. It encodes CASSLGTGGNQPQHF.

The chain employs TRBV5-1 and TRBJ1-3, with D hard to call. This CDR3 is built from 15 residues. V was clipped by 0 bases and J by 2 bases, with 9 bases between them. Germline values: CDR1 SGHRS, CDR2 YFSETQ. The CDR3 is CASSLVGTPGNTIYF. CDR3 in DNA: TGCGCCAGCAGCTTGGTTGGTACTCCTGGAAACACCATATATTTT.

This clone was seen a handful of times. The chain couples TRBV9 to TRBJ1-1; 8 nucleotides agree with TRBD1. CDR1 is SGDLS, CDR2 YYNGEE, per germline. The CDR3 consists of 15 residues. J lost 5 bases, V lost 0 bases, and 6 bases had no gene match. The DNA of the CDR3 is TGTGCCAGCAGCGTAGAGGACAGGGAAGAAACTGAAGCTTTCTTT. It is translated as CASSVEDREETEAFF.

This clone was observed a few times. J is TRBJ1-1 and V is TRBV30, with unresolved D. Germline CDR1 GTSNPN, CDR2 SVGIG (reference sequence). Trimming shortened V by 5 bases and J by 8 bases, and 9 bases separated the two germline ends. The CDR3 loop spans 10 amino acids. CDR3: CAWGRVEAFF. The CDR3 nucleotides read TGTGCCTGGGGGCGAGTAGAAGCTTTCTTT.

This chain connects TRBV18 to TRBJ2-3; TRBD1 matches at 11 bases. J was trimmed by 3 bases and V by 0 bases; bases with no gene match: 2. Germline-derived CDR1 and CDR2 are KGHSH and LQKENI. CDR3 length equals 16 residues. The CDR3 DNA reads as TGTGCCAGCTCACCACCGGGACAGGGGGTTACAGATACGCAGTATTTT. This translates into CASSPPGQGVTDTQYF.

This clone showed up just a few times. V is TRBV5-4 and J is TRBJ2-7; tentatively, D is TRBD2 (5 bases). CDR1 is SGHNT and CDR2 is YYREEE in the germline V gene (reference sequence). The CDR3 runs to 13 residues. V lost 5 bases to trimming and J lost 5 bases, with 14 bases between them. In DNA, the CDR3 is TGTGCCAGCAGGGCGGGTTTAGAGGACGAGCAGTACTTC. This encodes CASRAGLEDEQYF.

The table lists this clone with a few counts. This chain joins TRBV5-1 and TRBJ2-7; TRBD2 matches 7 bases. V shed 0 bases, J shed 0 bases, and the junction held 12 bases outside the gene matches. Looked up from germline, CDR1 is SGHRS and CDR2 is YFSETQ. The length of the CDR3 is 18 residues. CDR3 amino acids: CASSLGRGIGRASYEQYF. The DNA of the CDR3 is TGCGCCAGCAGCTTGGGGCGGGGGATCGGCAGGGCCTCCTACGAGCAGTACTTC. The full variable domain, completed using reference TRBV5-1 and TRBJ2-7, is KAGVTQTPRYLIKTRGQQVTLSCSPISGHRSVSWYQQTPGQGLQFLFEYFSETQRNKGNFPGRFSGRQFSNSRSEMNVSTLELGDSALYLCASSLGRGIGRASYEQYFGPGTRLTVT.

V gene TRBV5-1 combines with J gene TRBJ1-6, with 9 bases matching TRBD1. V lost 3 bases to trimming and J lost 6 bases; unmatched junction nucleotides: 7. The CDR3 covers 16 residues. Germline values: CDR1 SGHRS, CDR2 YFSETQ. CDR3 nucleotide sequence: TGCGCCAGCAGCTGGGGGGACAGGGATGGTAATTCACCCCTCCACTTT. Residues: CASSWGDRDGNSPLHF.

This clone showed up just a few times. The J gene is TRBJ2-1, the V gene TRBV29-1, with 13 bases fitting TRBD2. Germline-derived CDR1 and CDR2 are SQVTM and ANQGSEA. V dropped 4 bases and J dropped 8; count of bases not matched to a gene: 2. This CDR3 is built from 13 residues. The CDR3 nucleotides are TGCAGCGTTGGGACTAGCGGGAGATATGAGCAGTTCTTC. Translation: CSVGTSGRYEQFF.

This clone was observed a single time. The chain combines TRBV9 with TRBJ1-1; no firm D call. Trimming took 4 bases from V and 5 from J, leaving 9 bases between them. Germline V lookup: CDR1 SGDLS, CDR2 YYNGEE. The CDR3 runs 12 residues. The CDR3 region is CASSPRETEAFF. The CDR3 DNA reads TGTGCCAGCAGCCCTAGGGAGACTGAAGCTTTCTTT.

This clone was detected a few times. This rearrangement joins TRBV13 to TRBJ2-7, with 7 nucleotides matching TRBD1. The length of the CDR3 is 15 residues. Trimming removed 5 bases from V and 0 bases from J; junction bases left unmatched: 7. Per the germline V gene, CDR1 is PRHDT and CDR2 is FYEKMQ (reference sequence). The CDR3 protein is CASSTRQGISYEQYF. The DNA for the CDR3 is TGTGCCAGCAGCACCAGACAGGGCATCTCCTACGAGCAGTACTTC.

The CDR3 bases are TGCAGCGCCCAGGGTTTCGACGAGCAGTACTTC. Translated: CSAQGFDEQYF. J is TRBJ2-7 and V is TRBV29-1; weak D call: TRBD1 (5 bases). This CDR3 has 11 residues. Trimming took 7 bases from V and 5 from J, leaving 12 bases between them. Looked up from germline, CDR1 is SQVTM and CDR2 is ANQGSEA.

CDR3 nucleotide sequence: TGTGCCAGCAGTACGGCGGGGAACCCAGATACGCAGTATTTT. It encodes CASSTAGNPDTQYF. V and J are TRBV6-5 and TRBJ2-3; weak D call: TRBD2 (6 bases). CDR3 length: 14 amino acids. V dropped 5 bases and J dropped 4 bases, with 13 bases sitting between them. Germline CDR1 reads MNHEY; CDR2 reads SVGAGI.

The chain joins TRBV18 to TRBJ1-2, with 9 bases aligning to TRBD1. Germline V gene sequence: CDR1 KGHSH, CDR2 LQKENI. V shed 4 bases, J shed 4 bases, and the junction held 7 bases outside the gene matches. This CDR3 contains 15 residues. The chain's CDR3 is CASSLTGGEIYGYTF. The CDR3 DNA follows: TGTGCCAGCTCACTGACAGGGGGAGAGATCTATGGCTACACCTTC. Combining the CDR3 with reference TRBV18 and TRBJ1-2 gives the whole variable domain NAGVMQNPRHLVRRRGQEARLRCSPMKGHSHVYWYRQLPEEGLKFMVYLQKENIIDESGMPKERFSAEFPKEGPSILRIQQVVRGDSAAYFCASSLTGGEIYGYTFGSGTRLTVV.

The chain recombines TRBV23-1 with TRBJ2-3, with D perhaps TRBD1 (5 bases). TRBV23-1 falls under the ORF class, with uncertain function. V was pared by 0 bases and J by 6 bases, with 16 bases between. CDR3 length: 16 amino acids. Written as DNA, the CDR3 is TGCGCCAGCAGTCAATCGGGAAGGGGAAAAAGTGATACGCAGTATTTT. This encodes CASSQSGRGKSDTQYF.

This chain uses TRBV6-5 with TRBJ2-5, with 8 bases identical to TRBD1. This CDR3 spans 15 amino acids. Germline V CDR1 and CDR2: MNHEY, SVGAGI. Trimming at V came to 5 bases and at J to 4 bases, leaving 9 bases not matched to a gene. Here the CDR3 reads CASSSRTGSGETQYF. As DNA, the CDR3 is TGTGCCAGCAGTAGTCGGACAGGGTCAGGAGAGACCCAGTACTTC.

Only a few counts were recorded for this clone. This rearrangement joins TRBV6-6 to TRBJ2-2, with a possible D match to TRBD1 (5 bases). Germline V gene sequence: CDR1 MNHNY, CDR2 SVGAGI (reference sequence). The CDR3 totals 16 residues. V shed 2 bases and J shed 0 bases, with 10 bases lying between them. The CDR3 DNA follows: TGTGCCAGCAGTTACCCCAGCAGGGCGAACACCGGGGAGCTGTTTTTT. Its protein product is CASSYPSRANTGELFF.

The V and J genes are TRBV7-2 and TRBJ2-4; TRBD1 matches at 7 bases. V lost 0 bases to trimming and J lost 4 bases; unmatched junction nucleotides: 9. Germline V gene sequence: CDR1 SGHTA, CDR2 FQGNSA. The length of the CDR3 is 17 residues. The chain's CDR3 is CASSLAGLGGPKNIQYF. As DNA, the CDR3 is TGTGCCAGCAGCTTAGCAGGCCTAGGGGGCCCGAAAAACATTCAGTACTTC. The entire variable domain, with the rest obtained from reference TRBV7-2 and TRBJ2-4, is as follows: GAGVSQSPSNKVTEKGKDVELRCDPISGHTALYWYRQSLGQGLEFLIYFQGNSAPDKSGLPSDRFSAERTGGSVSTLTIQRTQQEDSAVYLCASSLAGLGGPKNIQYFGAGTRLSVL.

This chain connects TRBV4-1 to TRBJ1-6, with D maybe TRBD1 (6 bases). The length of the CDR3 is 17 residues. Trimming took off 1 base at V and 7 bases at J, with 17 bases between the two ends. Germline loops: CDR1 MGHRA, CDR2 YSYEKL. CDR3 sequence: CASSQGEGRGLNSPLHF. CDR3 DNA sequence: TGCGCCAGCAGCCAAGGCGAGGGGAGGGGGTTGAATTCACCCCTCCACTTT.

This clone was observed a handful of times. The V and J genes are TRBV30 and TRBJ2-5; the D is unclear. Trimming stripped 0 bases from V and 5 bases from J, with 10 bases between. CDR1 is GTSNPN, CDR2 SVGIG, per germline (reference sequence). The length of the CDR3 is 13 residues. The CDR3 loop reads CAWSVQERETQYF. In DNA, the CDR3 is TGTGCCTGGAGTGTACAAGAGAGGGAGACCCAGTACTTC.

This clone has just a few counts. J is TRBJ2-3 and V is TRBV5-1; perhaps TRBD1 as D (6 bases). Between the trimmed V and J ends, which lost 0 bases and 6 bases, there was a span of 14 bases. The length of the CDR3 is 15 residues. Germline V lookup: CDR1 SGHRS, CDR2 YFSETQ. The CDR3 DNA reads as TGCGCCAGCAGCTTGGTCCTCCAGGGGACGGATACGCAGTATTTT. Translation gives CASSLVLQGTDTQYF. The variable domain in full, completed from reference TRBV5-1 and TRBJ2-3, reads KAGVTQTPRYLIKTRGQQVTLSCSPISGHRSVSWYQQTPGQGLQFLFEYFSETQRNKGNFPGRFSGRQFSNSRSEMNVSTLELGDSALYLCASSLVLQGTDTQYFGPGTRLTVL.

V and J are TRBV7-9 and TRBJ2-1; maybe TRBD2 (6 bases). The CDR3 covers 15 residues. CDR1 and CDR2 from the germline V gene are SEHNR and FQNEAQ (reference sequence). V was pared by 3 bases and J by 4 bases, with 13 bases between. The CDR3: CASSLGGDPYNEQFF. The CDR3 DNA follows: TGTGCCAGCAGCTTGGGCGGGGACCCGTACAATGAGCAGTTCTTC.

The gene calls are TRBV27 and TRBJ1-1; 8 bases match TRBD1. The ends lost 7 bases at V and 5 bases at J; junction bases unmatched: 6. The CDR3 extends over 13 amino acids. CDR1 is MNHEY, CDR2 SMNVEV, per germline (reference sequence). DNA of the CDR3: TGTGCCAGCATTCTAAACAGGGGGACTGAAGCTTTCTTT. Amino acids: CASILNRGTEAFF.

This clone has just a few counts. This chain joins TRBV6-1 and TRBJ2-1, with 10 bases lining up with TRBD2. Germline CDR1 MNHNS, CDR2 SASEGT. The length of the CDR3 is 16 residues. The trim removed 3 bases at V and 5 bases at J, leaving 7 bases unmatched. The CDR3 sequence is CASSEKRLAGDNEQFF. CDR3 bases: TGTGCCAGCAGTGAGAAACGTCTAGCGGGAGACAATGAGCAGTTCTTC.

The chain recombines TRBV4-3 with TRBJ2-2; 8 bases are a match to TRBD2. The junction had 10 bases not matched to a gene; V was cut back by 4 bases and J by 3 bases. The CDR3 is 17 amino acids. Germline assignment: CDR1 LGHNA and CDR2 YSLEER. The CDR3 DNA sequence: TGCGCCAGCAGCCCCCGCCCCGGGGGGGGACACACCGGGGAGCTGTTTTTT. This translates into CASSPRPGGGHTGELFF.

This rearrangement joins TRBV5-1 to TRBJ1-5, with TRBD1 matching over 7 bases. V trimming: 4 bases; J trimming: 3 bases; junction bases outside the gene matches: 4. The CDR3 has 14 amino acids. Per the germline V gene, CDR1 is SGHRS and CDR2 is YFSETQ. Written as DNA, the CDR3 is TGCGCCAGCAGCCCGGGACAGACCAATCAGCCCCAGCATTTT. This translates into CASSPGQTNQPQHF. Based on the CDR3 plus reference TRBV5-1 and TRBJ1-5, the full variable domain is KAGVTQTPRYLIKTRGQQVTLSCSPISGHRSVSWYQQTPGQGLQFLFEYFSETQRNKGNFPGRFSGRQFSNSRSEMNVSTLELGDSALYLCASSPGQTNQPQHFGDGTRLSIL.